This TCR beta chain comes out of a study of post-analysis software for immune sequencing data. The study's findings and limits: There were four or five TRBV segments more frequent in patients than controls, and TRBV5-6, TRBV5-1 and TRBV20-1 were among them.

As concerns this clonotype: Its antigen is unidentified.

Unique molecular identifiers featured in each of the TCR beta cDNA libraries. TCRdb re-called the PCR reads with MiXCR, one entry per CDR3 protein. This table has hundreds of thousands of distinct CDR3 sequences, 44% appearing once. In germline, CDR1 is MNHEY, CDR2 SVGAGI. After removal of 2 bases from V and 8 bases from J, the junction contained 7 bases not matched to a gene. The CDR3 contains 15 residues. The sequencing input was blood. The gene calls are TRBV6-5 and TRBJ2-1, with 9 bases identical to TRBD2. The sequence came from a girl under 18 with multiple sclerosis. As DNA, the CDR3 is TGTGCCAGCAGTTACAGCGCGCGGGAGGGCCATGAGCAGTTCTTC. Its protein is CASSYSAREGHEQFF.